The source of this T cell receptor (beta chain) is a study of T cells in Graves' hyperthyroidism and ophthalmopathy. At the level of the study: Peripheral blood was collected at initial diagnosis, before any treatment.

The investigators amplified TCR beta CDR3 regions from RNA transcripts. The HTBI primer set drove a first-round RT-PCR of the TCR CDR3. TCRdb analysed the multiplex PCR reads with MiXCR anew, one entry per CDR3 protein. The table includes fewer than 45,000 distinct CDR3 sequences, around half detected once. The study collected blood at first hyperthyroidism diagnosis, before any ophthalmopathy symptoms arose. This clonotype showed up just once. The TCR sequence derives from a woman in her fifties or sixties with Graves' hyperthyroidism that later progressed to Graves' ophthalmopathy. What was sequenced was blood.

The CDR3 nucleotides are TGTGCCAGTTCAGGACTAGCGGGAGGATCACGGGAGACCCAGTACTTC. Its protein is CASSGLAGGSRETQYF. The gene calls are TRBV5-4 and TRBJ2-5, with 14 bases identical to TRBD2. The germline V gene has CDR1 SGHNT and CDR2 YYREEE (reference sequence). Trimming cost V 8 bases and J 5 bases; bases outside gene matches: 11. This CDR3 is built from 16 residues.